Below are 10 T cell receptor beta chains sequenced from a single sample in a study of T cell responses to AZD1222 COVID-19 vaccine. The protocol was immunoSEQ multiplex PCR, while the TCRdb copy is restricted to in-frame clones and leaves out a portion. There are 200,000 or so clones in the sample; around 93% occur only once, and roughly 9.2% lies in the top ten. This specimen was peripheral blood, taken on day 0 of AZD1222 vaccination. All receptors come from an adult in good health.

In this sample, this clone turned up once. The chain uses TRBV7-9 and TRBJ1-6; D unresolved. Trimming cost V 6 bases and J 8 bases, with 14 bases left between them. The CDR3 sequence is 14 residues long. Germline V gene sequence: CDR1 SEHNR, CDR2 FQNEAQ (reference sequence). CDR3 sequence (DNA): TGTGCCAGCAGTTCGACCAGGTCGGATTCACCCCTCCACTTT. Protein: CASSSTRSDSPLHF.

The genes are TRBV5-1 and TRBJ1-6, with D perhaps TRBD1 (6 bases). Germline assignment: CDR1 SGHRS and CDR2 YFSETQ. The germline V and J ends were trimmed by 3 bases and 3 bases, with 13 bases remaining between them. This CDR3 is built from 16 residues. CDR3 amino acids: CASSYSGQSYNSPLHF. CDR3 nucleotides: TGCGCCAGCAGCTACTCAGGACAGAGCTATAATTCACCCCTCCACTTT.

The CDR3 reads CAWSSGVNQPQHF. The CDR3 nucleotides are TGTGCCTGGAGTTCCGGGGTCAATCAGCCCCAGCATTTT. This chain connects TRBV30 to TRBJ1-5; D call uncertain. Trimming pared 2 bases from V and 3 bases from J, leaving 8 bases between. CDR3 size: 13 residues. Per the germline V gene, CDR1 is GTSNPN and CDR2 is SVGIG (reference sequence).

The chain has TRBV19 and TRBJ1-2; D gene uncertain. The CDR3 consists of 12 residues. The germline V gene encodes CDR1 LNHDA and CDR2 SQIVND (reference sequence). The germline V and J ends were trimmed by 10 bases and 4 bases, with 13 bases remaining between them. The CDR3 region is CATSTELYGYTF. Written as DNA, the CDR3 is TGTGCCACCTCGACGGAGCTCTATGGCTACACCTTC.

V is TRBV19 and J is TRBJ1-5; possible D gene TRBD1, 5 bases. Germline lookup yields CDR1 LNHDA and CDR2 SQIVND (reference sequence). Trimming took off 3 bases at V and 0 bases at J, with 21 bases between the two ends. The CDR3 runs 19 residues. Here the CDR3 reads CASSIWGVDSPYSNQPQHF. The CDR3 bases are TGTGCCAGTAGTATCTGGGGGGTGGACTCACCTTATAGCAATCAGCCCCAGCATTTT.

This clone came up once. This chain joins TRBV21-1 and TRBJ2-3. TRBV21-1 is listed as a pseudogene. CDR3 length: 16 residues. CDR3 region: CASSKAGSPPTDTQYF. CDR3 nucleotide sequence: TGTGCCAGCAGCAAAGCTGGGTCCCCACCCACAGATACGCAGTATTTT.

This clone came up once. V gene TRBV19 combines with J gene TRBJ2-7; a possible D gene is TRBD2 (5 bases). Between the trimmed V and J ends, which lost 3 bases and 7 bases, there was a span of 13 bases. This CDR3 region has 13 residues. The germline V gene has CDR1 LNHDA and CDR2 SQIVND (reference sequence). The CDR3 sequence is CASSMVLRGEQYF. Written as DNA, the CDR3 is TGTGCCAGTAGTATGGTTCTCAGAGGGGAGCAGTACTTC.

V and J are TRBV30 and TRBJ2-2; perhaps TRBD1 as D (6 bases). Germline V lookup: CDR1 GTSNPN, CDR2 SVGIG (reference sequence). Trimming shortened V by 2 bases and J by 3 bases, and 10 bases separated the two germline ends. This CDR3 region has 14 residues. Here the CDR3 reads CAWSRTAHTGELFF. The CDR3 DNA sequence: TGTGCCTGGAGTCGGACAGCGCACACCGGGGAGCTGTTTTTT.

The chain uses TRBV28 and TRBJ2-7; 7 nucleotides match TRBD1. Losses at the gene ends were 6 bases for V and 2 bases for J; bases not matched to a gene: 10. Germline V gene lookup returns CDR1 MDHEN and CDR2 SYDVKM. The CDR3 totals 15 residues. Written as DNA, the CDR3 is TGTGCCAGCAGCCCGGTAGGACAGGCTACCTACGAGCAGTACTTC. Translating it yields CASSPVGQATYEQYF.

The gene calls are TRBV4-1 and TRBJ2-1; possibly TRBD1 for D (5 bases). From germline, CDR1 is MGHRA and CDR2 YSYEKL. This CDR3 region has 15 residues. The germline V and J ends were trimmed by 3 bases and 10 bases, with 19 bases remaining between them. In nucleotides, the CDR3 is TGCGCCAGCAGCCAGGAACTATCAGGGTTGCGCGAGCAGTTCTTC. Translation gives CASSQELSGLREQFF.